These 8 T cell receptor beta chains were sequenced from one sample in a study of shared clonotypes between healthy human individuals. The assay was immunoSEQ multiplex PCR, and TCRdb's table has in-frame clones only and misses some. The sample lists about half a million clones, around 79% occurring once. The specimen was PBMCs. The receptor source for this set is a woman between 40 and 55 years old in good health. Some clones in this sample may be carry-over from other donors' samples.

The V gene is TRBV23-1, the J gene TRBJ2-2; no clear D. TRBV23-1 is placed among ORFs of uncertain function. The CDR3 contains 13 residues. Deletions cut 4 bases from V and 1 base from J, with 4 bases between. CDR3 in amino acids: CASSPVNTGELFF. As DNA, the CDR3 is TGCGCCAGCAGTCCCGTGAACACCGGGGAGCTGTTTTTT.

This rearrangement joins TRBV5-6 to TRBJ2-7, with a weak D call TRBD2 (5 bases). Germline assignment: CDR1 SGHDT and CDR2 YYEEEE. V lost 0 bases and J 9 bases, leaving 13 bases between the germline ends. This CDR3 contains 13 residues. The CDR3 DNA sequence: TGTGCCAGCAGCTTGGAACGGGGTTTGGGGCAGTACTTC. This gives the protein CASSLERGLGQYF.

CDR3 coding DNA: TGTGCCAGCTCACGGTCCTCGGGGACCTCTGGAAACACCATATATTTT. This codes for CASSRSSGTSGNTIYF. J is TRBJ1-3 and V is TRBV18, with D possibly matching TRBD1 (5 bases). The CDR3 has 16 residues. Trimming took 4 bases from V and 0 from J, leaving 13 bases between them. Germline V gene lookup returns CDR1 KGHSH and CDR2 LQKENI.

The genes are TRBV9 and TRBJ1-2; the D is unclear. The CDR3 has 15 amino acids. Germline V gene sequence: CDR1 SGDLS, CDR2 YYNGEE. With 4 bases removed from V and 5 bases from J, the gap between germline ends came to 18 bases. CDR3 sequence (DNA): TGTGCCAGCAGCAGTAGTGGACGTAACGGGTATGGCTACACCTTC. Translated, it gives CASSSSGRNGYGYTF.

The chain couples TRBV6-5 to TRBJ2-3, with D possibly TRBD2 on 7 matching bases. Trimming cost V 0 bases and J 5 bases, with 12 bases left between them. This CDR3 comprises 15 residues. The germline V gene has CDR1 MNHEY and CDR2 SVGAGI. CDR3 residues: CASSYSQGGGDTQYF. DNA of the CDR3: TGTGCCAGCAGTTACTCACAGGGAGGGGGAGATACGCAGTATTTT.

The chain carries TRBV7-6 and TRBJ2-7; D ambiguous. This CDR3 is 13 amino acids long. V dropped 1 base and J dropped 5 bases, with 9 bases sitting between them. Germline CDR1 is SGHVS and CDR2 is FNYEAQ. The CDR3 nucleotides are TGTGCCAGCAGCTTAGTTCTGGAGAACGAGCAGTACTTC. It translates to CASSLVLENEQYF.

This chain connects TRBV2 to TRBJ1-3; possible D gene TRBD1, 5 bases. V gave up 5 bases and J gave up 3 bases, with 20 bases separating them. CDR3 length: 17 residues. Germline CDR1 SNHLY, CDR2 FYNNEI. In DNA form, the CDR3 reads TGTGCCAGCAGTCGGGGCACACACGGACGGATTGGAAACACCATATATTTT. Translation gives CASSRGTHGRIGNTIYF.

The rearrangement uses TRBV28 and TRBJ2-3; D is unclear. The CDR3 is 14 residues long. Germline V gene sequence: CDR1 MDHEN, CDR2 SYDVKM. The V gene lost 1 base and the J gene lost 6 bases, with 11 bases spanning the gap. The CDR3 sequence: CASSLSWTSDTQYF. As DNA, the CDR3 is TGTGCCAGCAGTTTATCCTGGACCAGCGATACGCAGTATTTT.